This TCR beta chain was captured in a study of identical twins. Overall study results and limits: Memory repertoires lacked the insertion deficit that abundant cord blood beta clonotypes showed. It was out-of-frame TCR alpha sharing in monozygotic twins that models underestimated. Twin pairs had excess sharing that was weaker in beta out-of-frame sequences.

Template switching (which added a universal primer site) was used, and cDNA carried unique molecular identifiers. TCRdb processed the 5' RACE reads anew with MiXCR; each CDR3 protein has one entry. The sample has approximately 680,000 distinct CDR3 sequences, under 8.5% seen once. The CDR3 covers 16 residues. Trimming at V came to 3 bases and at J to 0 bases, leaving 6 bases not matched to a gene. Germline CDR1 and CDR2: SGHKS and YYEKEE (reference sequence). This clonotype was seen a handful of times. Its antigen remains unidentified. A further study also used this sample, focusing on yellow fever vaccine responses in identical twins.

Sequences were obtained from PBMCs. The rearrangement links TRBV5-5 to TRBJ2-3; TRBD2 aligns across 8 bases. The sequence derives from a woman aged 18 to 35 in good health. The CDR3 sequence is CASSWAGGYSTDTQYF. CDR3 DNA: TGTGCCAGCAGCTGGGCGGGGGGATATAGCACAGATACGCAGTATTTT.